The T cell receptor beta chain under discussion was sequenced for a study of T cells in Graves' hyperthyroidism and ophthalmopathy (dated by TCRdb to between 2018 and 2020). Broadly, across the study: Peripheral blood samples were taken at initial diagnosis, before any treatment was given. TCR V-J signatures able to tell the groups apart were searched for in a discovery cohort of some 100 patients, of whom over 40 had Graves' ophthalmopathy and roughly 59 had stable Graves' hyperthyroidism. An independent validation cohort of under 20 hyperthyroidism patients and more than 15 patients who later progressed to ophthalmopathy tested prospective prediction of ophthalmopathy. For training and testing, the 100 or so patients in the discovery cohort were randomly divided in a 7:3 ratio. In roughly six Graves' hyperthyroidism patients, the study also compared T-cell repertoires from thyroid tissue with T-cell repertoires from blood. After sampling, hyperthyroidism patients received methimazole starting at 30 mg daily, and ophthalmopathy patients received high-dose intravenous methylprednisolone. The paper describes TCR Vbeta CDR3 sequencing of around 140 peripheral blood samples, made up of 43 ophthalmopathy patients, roughly 80 hyperthyroidism patients and 17 progressor patients.

Stable Graves' hyperthyroidism was defined as the absence of progression to ophthalmopathy over 18 months of follow-up. The hyperthyroidism patients were between 18 and 65 years old and newly diagnosed, with a disease duration of less than 2 months. The study excluded patients with uncontrolled infections, other autoimmune diseases, pregnancy or lactation. Diagnoses were established on the basis of clinical symptoms, serum thyroxine and TRAb, thyroid ultrasound, and orbital computed tomography. Ficoll-Paque density gradient centrifugation was used to isolate PBMCs from approximately 10 ml of fresh peripheral blood. Total RNA was extracted with Trizol reagent, and quality was checked on an Agilent 2100 Bioanalyzer. This clonotype was counted at least ten times. Which antigen it targets is not known. Per-nucleotide qualities are absent, and no much larger clonotype sits a single base away. According to the germline V gene, CDR1 reads SGHVS and CDR2 reads FQNEAQ. Trimming accounts for 5 bases at V and 8 bases at J, while the number of junction bases matched to no gene is 15. Measured from the cysteine to the phenylalanine, the CDR3 is 18 residues long. Just CDR3 DNA is preserved here, 54 bases in frame from base 1.

TCR beta CDR3 regions were amplified from RNA transcripts. The first round of RT-PCR for the TCR CDR3 was performed with the HTBI primer set and the Qiagen OneStep RT-PCR kit. A second multiplex PCR round built the libraries, followed by size selection and purification. Paired-end sequencing of the libraries was performed with 100 bp reads on an Illumina HiSeq2000. Turning to the authors' computational methods: Raw data were processed with SOAPnuke, discarding reads with adapters, uncalled bases, mean Phred below 15, or no exact constant-primer or identifier match. COPE v1.2.5 was used to merge high-quality paired reads, and clonotypes were defined as unique nucleotide sequences. MiTCR v1.1 was used to align clonotypes to the IMGT TRBV, TRBD and TRBJ reference segments. The analysis was restricted to V-J combinations with a frequency above 0.0001, which together covered just over 99% of the repertoires. A TCS score was defined as the ratio between F50 (clonal expansion) and ExV (chaos), using BLOSUM62-based TCRdist between CDR3 peptides within each V-J. Welch's t-statistics and random forest reduced around 520 V-J features to some 14, which were used in a naive Bayes classifier (R e1071). TCRdb took the public reads, trimmed them with fastp at Q25, ran MiXCR for clone calling and kept in-frame beta chains. When rows share a CDR3 protein, they turn into one entry using the most common DNA and genes. The V and J calls reflect TCRdb's pipeline rather than the authors' work. For this sample there are hundreds of thousands of distinct CDR3 sequences; 11% to 15% appear just once. In total, the top ten clones hold roughly 10% of the sample.

The research as a whole found: No statistical method was used to fix the sample size in advance, and group allocation was not hidden from the investigators. In cross-validation, a model built on a 13 V-J signature told ophthalmopathy apart from stable hyperthyroidism with less than 90% sensitivity and roughly 82% specificity, and in testing the same model reached 80%/75%. Blood samples also contained most of the expanded thyroid clonotypes (frequency above 0.001), which suggests that blood repertoires may reflect thyroid immune responses. In validation, progression to ophthalmopathy was predicted by the model with roughly 69% sensitivity and 72% to 85% specificity, a median of roughly 6.4 months before onset.

This TCR was recovered from a woman under 30 with Graves' hyperthyroidism. This receptor chain uses TRBV7-8 and TRBJ2-1, and 13 junctional nucleotides match TRBD2. Sequenced: blood. Here the CDR3 is given as CASSHSYLTSGRADEQFF. The nucleotide sequence is TGTGCCAGCAGCCACTCTTACCTAACTAGCGGGAGGGCGGATGAGCAGTTCTTC.